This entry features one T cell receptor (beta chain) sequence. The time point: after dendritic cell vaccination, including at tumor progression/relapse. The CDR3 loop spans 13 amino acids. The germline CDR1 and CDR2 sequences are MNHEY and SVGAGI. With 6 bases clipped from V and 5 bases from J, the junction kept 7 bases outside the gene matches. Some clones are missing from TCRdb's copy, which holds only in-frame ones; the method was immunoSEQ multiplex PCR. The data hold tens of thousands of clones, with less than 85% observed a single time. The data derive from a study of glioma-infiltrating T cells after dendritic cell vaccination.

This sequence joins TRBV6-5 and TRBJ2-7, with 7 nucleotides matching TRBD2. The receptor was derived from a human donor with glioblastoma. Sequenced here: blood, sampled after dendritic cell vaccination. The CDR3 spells CASSRDYKHEQYF. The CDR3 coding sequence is TGTGCCAGCAGCCGGGACTACAAGCACGAGCAGTACTTC.